This T cell receptor (beta chain) was obtained from a study of T cells in Graves' hyperthyroidism and ophthalmopathy. Study summary: Staff took peripheral blood when the initial diagnosis was made, before any treatment began.

CDR1 is DFQATT, CDR2 SNEGSKA, per germline (reference sequence). The V and J ends lost 6 bases and 2 bases respectively, with 11 bases between them. This CDR3 has 13 residues. There were TCR beta CDR3 regions amplified from RNA transcripts. A first-round RT-PCR of the TCR CDR3 used the HTBI primer set. TCRdb called the multiplex PCR reads again in MiXCR, with one record for every CDR3 protein. The sample holds over 250,000 distinct CDR3 sequences, 25% seen once. The V gene is TRBV20-1, the J gene TRBJ1-5; TRBD1 might be the D (6 bases). Sequenced material: blood. The receptor was isolated from a man aged 35 to 55 with Graves' hyperthyroidism that later progressed to Graves' ophthalmopathy. The CDR3 here is CSAYRQGNQPQHF. CDR3 sequence (DNA): TGCAGTGCCTACAGACAGGGCAATCAGCCCCAGCATTTT.